A selection of T cell receptor beta chains follows, all from one sample in a study of T cell changes during pregnancy in multiple sclerosis. The protocol was immunoSEQ multiplex PCR, while the TCRdb copy is restricted to in-frame clones and leaves out a portion. Seen here are tens of thousands of clones, 90% to 95% observed once, and the top ten hold over 0.7%. Sequencing used peripheral blood, obtained before pregnancy. The receptor set was obtained from a female donor with multiple sclerosis, enrolled in a pregnancy study. The CDR3 runs from the conserved cysteine through the conserved F or W. A D gene is named only where the DNA matches it firmly. The size field is filled for only some rows; it gives once, few, many or a size class.

TRBV11-2	TRBD1	once	TRBJ1-2	TGTGCCAGCAGCGTCCGGGACAGGGGGCTAGGGGGCTACACCTTC	CASSVRDRGLGGYTF
TRBV18	TRBD1	NA	TRBJ1-1	TGTGCCAGCTCACCACCGGTCGGGACAGCGTACTATGAAGCTTTCTTT	CASSPPVGTAYYEAFF
TRBV18	NA	NA	TRBJ1-4	TGTGCCAGCTCACCATACTTCGGGGATATTAATGAAAAACTGTTTTTT	CASSPYFGDINEKLFF
TRBV7-9	NA	NA	TRBJ2-4	TGTGCCAGCAGCTTCGCCGGTGGGGCTAAAAACATTCAGTACTTC	CASSFAGGAKNIQYF
TRBV6-5	NA	NA	TRBJ2-2	TGTGCCAGCAGTTCAGTTTACACCGGGGAGCTGTTTTTT	CASSSVYTGELFF
TRBV30	NA	NA	TRBJ2-7	TGTGCCTGGTCTAAGGGAAGCGGCGAGCAGTACTTC	CAWSKGSGEQYF
TRBV5-6	TRBD1	NA	TRBJ1-2	TGTGCCAGCAGCTTGGCCGAAGGGGGCTGGTATGGCTACACCTTC	CASSLAEGGWYGYTF
TRBV30	NA	NA	TRBJ1-5	TGTGCCTGGAGTGTACAGGGCAATCAGCCCCAGCATTTT	CAWSVQGNQPQHF
TRBV7-6	NA	once	TRBJ1-3	TGTGCCAGCAGCGCCGCCGAAATGAGGGCCATATATTTT	CASSAAEMRAIYF
TRBV6-1	NA	NA	TRBJ2-7	TGTGCCAGCCGCCCAGGAAACAAAATTTATGAGCAGTACTTC	CASRPGNKIYEQYF
TRBV25-1	TRBD2	NA	TRBJ2-1	TGTGCCAGCAGTGAAGCGGGGGGGCTGGTCTATGAGCAGTTCTTC	CASSEAGGLVYEQFF
TRBV4-1	TRBD1	once	TRBJ2-4	TGCGCCAGCAGCCTGAGACAGGGGGACATTCAGTACTTC	CASSLRQGDIQYF
TRBV27	TRBD2	NA	TRBJ2-7	TGTGCCAGCAGTTTATCAGCGGGGGGCTCCAACGAGCAGTACTTC	CASSLSAGGSNEQYF
TRBV6-5	NA	NA	TRBJ2-3	TGTGCCAGCTCGGGTGGCTCTTCGCAGTATTTT	CASSGGSSQYF
TRBV13	TRBD1	NA	TRBJ2-1	TGTGCCAGCAGCCAGGGACAGAGCTCCTACAATGAGCAGTTCTTC	CASSQGQSSYNEQFF
TRBV9	TRBD2	NA	TRBJ2-3	TGTGCCAGCAGCATCAGTAGCGGGGGGGCCACAGATACGCAGTATTTT	CASSISSGGATDTQYF